A selection of T cell receptor beta chains follows, all from one sample in a study of lymphopenia after photon versus proton radiotherapy. The assay was immunoSEQ multiplex PCR, and TCRdb's table has in-frame clones only and misses some. Here the sample spans about 20,000 clones, around 90% being singletons. Sequenced material: peripheral blood, taken from a patient treated with photon-based radiotherapy. The receptors derive from a woman aged 40-49 years with cholangiocarcinoma. CDR3s include the opening cysteine and the closing phenylalanine or tryptophan. The D gene is left open where the match is weak. The size field is filled for only some rows; it gives once, few, many or a size class.

CDR3aa	CDR3nt	abundance	d_gene	j_gene	v_gene
CSVEWRGGFTVF	TGCAGCGTTGAATGGCGGGGGGGCTTTACGGTCTTC	NA	TRBD2	TRBJ2-1	TRBV29-1
CASSREGGAGNTIYF	TGTGCCAGCAGCAGGGAAGGGGGGGCTGGAAACACCATATATTTT	NA	NA	TRBJ1-3	TRBV5-6
CASSRDGNQPQHF	TGTGCCAGCAGCCGAGACGGGAATCAGCCCCAGCATTTT	NA	NA	TRBJ1-5	TRBV6-5
CASSPASRVTEAFF	TGTGCCAGCTCACCCGCTTCACGGGTAACTGAAGCTTTCTTT	NA	NA	TRBJ1-1	TRBV18
CASSLSWEAFF	TGTGCCAGCAGCTTAAGCTGGGAAGCTTTCTTT	NA	NA	TRBJ1-1	TRBV7-2
CASSFRGQGETQYF	TGTGCCAGCAGTTTCCGGGGACAGGGAGAGACCCAGTACTTC	NA	TRBD1	TRBJ2-5	TRBV6-5
CASSPGQGSSYNSPLHF	TGTGCCAGCAGCCCCGGACAGGGAAGCTCCTATAATTCACCCCTCCACTTT	NA	TRBD1	TRBJ1-6	TRBV11-2
CASSQEKADTDTQYF	TGCGCCAGCAGCCAAGAAAAGGCAGACACAGATACGCAGTATTTT	once	NA	TRBJ2-3	TRBV4-1
CSVEDHRTAGEAFF	TGCAGCGTTGAAGATCACAGGACAGCCGGTGAAGCTTTCTTT	NA	NA	TRBJ1-1	TRBV29-1
CASSYTTGTYGYTF	TGTGCCAGCAGCTACACCACAGGGACCTATGGCTACACCTTC	NA	NA	TRBJ1-2	TRBV7-2
CAGSFDRRDYGYTF	TGCGCCGGCAGCTTTGACAGGCGGGACTATGGCTACACCTTC	NA	NA	TRBJ1-2	TRBV5-1
CASSQGGGRGYEQYF	TGCGCCAGCAGCCAAGGGGGGGGCAGGGGCTACGAGCAGTACTTC	NA	NA	TRBJ2-7	TRBV4-1
CASSRWSVEQYF	TGTGCCAGCAGCCGATGGTCGGTCGAGCAGTACTTC	few	NA	TRBJ2-7	TRBV11-2
CASSPSYGALNTEAFF	TGTGCCAGCAGCCCCTCGTACGGAGCCTTGAACACTGAAGCTTTCTTT	NA	NA	TRBJ1-1	TRBV7-9
CASSVREDTEAFF	TGTGCCAGCAGCGTCAGGGAGGACACTGAAGCTTTCTTT	NA	NA	TRBJ1-1	TRBV9
CASSESRAPGTQYF	TGTGCCAGCAGTGAAAGCAGGGCTCCGGGGACCCAGTACTTC	once	NA	TRBJ2-5	TRBV2
CASSPRRLAGDEQYF	TGTGCCAGCAGCCCCCGGCGACTAGCGGGAGACGAGCAGTACTTC	once	TRBD2	TRBJ2-7	TRBV6-1
CASSIKAEGLYEQYF	TGTGCCAGTAGTATAAAGGCAGAGGGACTCTACGAGCAGTACTTC	NA	NA	TRBJ2-7	TRBV19
CASSQSLEAKNIQYF	TGTGCCAGCAGCCAATCTCTAGAAGCCAAAAACATTCAGTACTTC	NA	NA	TRBJ2-4	TRBV4-2
CANSLGGAGLMNTEAFF	TGTGCCAACAGCTTAGGGGGGGCGGGTCTCATGAACACTGAAGCTTTCTTT	NA	NA	TRBJ1-1	TRBV7-2
CASSEQGAMGTEAFF	TGTGCCAGCAGTGAGCAGGGAGCCATGGGCACTGAAGCTTTCTTT	NA	NA	TRBJ1-1	TRBV6-1
CASSFTGGDQPQHF	TGTGCCAGCAGTTTCACAGGGGGCGATCAGCCCCAGCATTTT	NA	TRBD1	TRBJ1-5	TRBV27
CASSWPGTSGTTDTQYF	TGTGCCAGCAGCTGGCCAGGGACTAGCGGAACCACAGATACGCAGTATTTT	NA	TRBD2	TRBJ2-3	TRBV5-4
CASSERTGSYGYTF	TGTGCCAGCAGTGAGCGGACAGGGAGTTATGGCTACACCTTC	NA	TRBD1	TRBJ1-2	TRBV2
CAWKAQMNTEAFF	TGTGCCTGGAAGGCACAGATGAACACTGAAGCTTTCTTT	NA	NA	TRBJ1-1	TRBV30
CASSLAPGQGYEQYF	TGTGCCAGCAGCTTAGCGCCGGGACAGGGTTACGAGCAGTACTTC	NA	TRBD1	TRBJ2-7	TRBV11-3
CASSSTPGGGTSGPYNEQFF	TGTGCCAGCAGTTCCACCCCGGGCGGAGGGACTAGCGGTCCCTACAATGAGCAGTTCTTC	NA	TRBD2	TRBJ2-1	TRBV28
CASTERQGGSGNTIYF	TGTGCCAGTACCGAACGCCAGGGGGGATCTGGAAACACCATATATTTT	once	TRBD1	TRBJ1-3	TRBV19
CASSWEDSSYNEQFF	TGCGCCAGCAGCTGGGAGGACAGCTCCTACAATGAGCAGTTCTTC	NA	NA	TRBJ2-1	TRBV5-1
CASKDGPSSDTQYF	TGTGCCAGTAAGGACGGTCCGTCTTCAGATACGCAGTATTTT	once	NA	TRBJ2-3	TRBV19
CSVEDPRGHYGYTF	TGCAGCGTTGAAGATCCCCGGGGTCACTATGGCTACACCTTC	NA	NA	TRBJ1-2	TRBV29-1
CAWADPGLAGGSEQYF	TGTGCCTGGGCCGACCCGGGACTAGCGGGAGGGAGCGAGCAGTACTTC	NA	TRBD2	TRBJ2-7	TRBV30
CASSQVRDIAEAFF	TGCGCCAGCAGCCAAGTCCGGGACATCGCTGAAGCTTTCTTT	NA	NA	TRBJ1-1	TRBV4-1
CARSTDSGREQYF	TGTGCCAGAAGCACCGATAGCGGCCGCGAGCAGTACTTC	NA	NA	TRBJ2-7	TRBV5-3
CASSWDWGSQETQYF	TGTGCCAGCAGCTGGGACTGGGGGTCCCAAGAGACCCAGTACTTC	NA	NA	TRBJ2-5	TRBV7-8
CASSFTLAGGPRGETQYF	TGTGCCAGCAGCTTCACTCTAGCGGGAGGGCCTCGGGGAGAGACCCAGTACTTC	NA	TRBD2	TRBJ2-5	TRBV7-2
CASSLPGLVTDTQYF	TGTGCCAGCTCACTTCCGGGACTAGTGACAGATACGCAGTATTTT	NA	TRBD2	TRBJ2-3	TRBV18
CASSNGEIAKNIQYF	TGTGCCAGTAGTAACGGGGAAATAGCCAAAAACATTCAGTACTTC	NA	NA	TRBJ2-4	TRBV19